This TCR beta chain came from a study of shared clonotypes between healthy human individuals. Under the authors' procedure: Because ImmunoSEQ provided only junction sequences with no quality scores, the filtering differed. Clones were read by immunoSEQ multiplex PCR, and TCRdb kept only the in-frame ones, dropping some. V, J and clone size were drawn from that table, and D and trimming were deduced from the DNA. The sample lists more than 2 million clones, 85% to 95% occurring once. Each of the donors was a healthy adult who was HIV-negative and had not had a recent acute infection or vaccination. Partitioning of CD4+ cells yielded a CD45RA+ naive subset and a CD45RA-negative memory subset. Specimen: naive CD4+ T cells sorted from blood. Subset defined: CD45RA+ positively selected. This TCR was recovered from a man aged 18 to 35 in good health.

Here the CDR3 DNA reads TGTGCCAGCAGCGTAGAGCCGAGCGGGGCCCCCTACAATGAGCAGTTCTTC. It specifies CASSVEPSGAPYNEQFF. V gene TRBV9 combines with J gene TRBJ2-1, with 7 bases identical to TRBD2. V dropped 0 bases and J dropped 2; count of bases not matched to a gene: 8. The CDR3 contains 17 residues. The germline CDR1 and CDR2 sequences are SGDLS and YYNGEE. Supplemented by reference TRBV9 and TRBJ2-1, the full variable domain reads DSGVTQTPKHLITATGQRVTLRCSPRSGDLSVYWYQQSLDQGLQFLIQYYNGEERAKGNILERFSAQQFPDLHSELNLSSLELGDSALYFCASSVEPSGAPYNEQFFGPGTRLTVL.